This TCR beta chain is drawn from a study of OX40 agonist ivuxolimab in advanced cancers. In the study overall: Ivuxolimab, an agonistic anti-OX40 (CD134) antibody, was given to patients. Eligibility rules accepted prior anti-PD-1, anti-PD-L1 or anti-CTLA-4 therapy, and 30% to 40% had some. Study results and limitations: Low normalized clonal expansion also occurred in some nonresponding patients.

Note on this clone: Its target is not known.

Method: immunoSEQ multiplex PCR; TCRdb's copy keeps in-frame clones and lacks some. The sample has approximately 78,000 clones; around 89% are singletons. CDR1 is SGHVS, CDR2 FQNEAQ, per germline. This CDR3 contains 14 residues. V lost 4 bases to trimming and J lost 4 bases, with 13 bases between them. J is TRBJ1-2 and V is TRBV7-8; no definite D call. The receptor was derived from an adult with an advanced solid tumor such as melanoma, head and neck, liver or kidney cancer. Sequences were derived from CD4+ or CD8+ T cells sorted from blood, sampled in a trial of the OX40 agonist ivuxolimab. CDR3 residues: CASSSTEGVYGYTF. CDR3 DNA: TGTGCCAGCAGCTCAACCGAGGGCGTCTATGGCTACACCTTC.